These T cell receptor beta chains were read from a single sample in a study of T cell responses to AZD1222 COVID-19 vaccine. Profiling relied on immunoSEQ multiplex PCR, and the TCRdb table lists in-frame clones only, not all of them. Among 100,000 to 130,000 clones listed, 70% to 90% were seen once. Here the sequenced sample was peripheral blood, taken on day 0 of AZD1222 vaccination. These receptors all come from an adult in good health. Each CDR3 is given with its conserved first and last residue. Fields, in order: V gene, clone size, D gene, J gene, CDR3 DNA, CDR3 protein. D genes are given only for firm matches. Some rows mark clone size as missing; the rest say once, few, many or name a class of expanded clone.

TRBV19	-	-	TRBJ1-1	TGTGCCAGTAGTGGAGCGAGAAGGGCTGAAGCTTTCTTT	CASSGARRAEAFF
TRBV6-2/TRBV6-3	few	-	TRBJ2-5	TGTGCCAGCAGTTGGTCCGGCGCACGAGGGGCCCAAGAGACCCAGTACTTC	CASSWSGARGAQETQYF
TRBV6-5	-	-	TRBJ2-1	TGTGCCAGCAGTTTACGGAAGGGCGGCAATGAGCAGTTCTTC	CASSLRKGGNEQFF
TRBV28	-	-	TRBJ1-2	TGTGCCAGCAGTTCGGGGACGCACTATGGCTACACCTTC	CASSSGTHYGYTF
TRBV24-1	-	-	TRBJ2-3	TGTGCCATTCAACAAGGCACAGATACGCAGTATTTT	CAIQQGTDTQYF
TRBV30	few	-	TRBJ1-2	TGTGCCTGGAGTGTAGCAGGGCACTATGGCTACACCTTC	CAWSVAGHYGYTF
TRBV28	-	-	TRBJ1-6	TGTGCCAGCAGTTCCCCTTCGGCTGGTTCACCCCTCCACTTT	CASSSPSAGSPLHF
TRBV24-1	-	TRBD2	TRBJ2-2	TGTGCCACCAGTGAGGAGGGGTTAGGACTAGCGGGATCGAACACCGGGGAGCTGTTTTTT	CATSEEGLGLAGSNTGELFF
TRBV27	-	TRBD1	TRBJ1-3	TGTGCCAGCAGTCGGACAGGGGGTAGTGCTGGAAACACCATATATTTT	CASSRTGGSAGNTIYF
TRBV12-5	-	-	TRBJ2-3	TGTGCTAGTGGTTCTATGGCGGAGTTCACAGATACGCAGTATTTT	CASGSMAEFTDTQYF
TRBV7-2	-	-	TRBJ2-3	TGTGCCAGCAGCTTCGGCGGGGCTCGCACAGATACGCAGTATTTT	CASSFGGARTDTQYF
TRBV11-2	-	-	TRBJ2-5	TGTGCCAGCAGCCAGGACTGGTCGGGGACCCAGTACTTC	CASSQDWSGTQYF
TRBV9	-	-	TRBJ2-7	TGTGCCAGCAGCGTAGGGGCGGAGAGCTCCTACGAGCAGTACTTC	CASSVGAESSYEQYF
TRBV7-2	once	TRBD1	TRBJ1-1	TGTGCCAGCAGCTTCGGGACAGGGTCTGAAGCTTTCTTT	CASSFGTGSEAFF
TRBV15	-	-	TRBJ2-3	TGTGCCACCAGCAGATCCGGGACTAGCACAGATACGCAGTATTTT	CATSRSGTSTDTQYF
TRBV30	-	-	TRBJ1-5	TGTGCCTGGAGTTCGGGCACAGGCAGGGGTCAGCCCCAGCATTTT	CAWSSGTGRGQPQHF
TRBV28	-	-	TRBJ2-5	TGTGCCAGCAGCCCCCCTAGTGAGACCCAGTACTTC	CASSPPSETQYF
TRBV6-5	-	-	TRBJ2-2	TGTGCCAGCAGGGGAACAGGGTCGAACACCGGGGAGCTGTTTTTT	CASRGTGSNTGELFF
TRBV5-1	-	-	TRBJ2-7	TGCGCCAGCAGCCCCGGGGCCCTAAACTCCTACGAGCAGTACTTC	CASSPGALNSYEQYF
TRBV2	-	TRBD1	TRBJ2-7	TGTGCCAGTCACGATATAACCGGGACAGCCATCTACGAGCAGTACTTC	CASHDITGTAIYEQYF
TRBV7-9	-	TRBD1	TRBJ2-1	TGTGCCAGCAGCGAACAGGGGGATGAGCAGTTCTTC	CASSEQGDEQFF
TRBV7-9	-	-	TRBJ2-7	TGTGCCAGCAGCTTCGGCAGGCTGGCCGAGCAGTACTTC	CASSFGRLAEQYF
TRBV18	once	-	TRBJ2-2	TGTGCCAGCTCCCTTATGGACAGAGCGAACACCGGGGAGCTGTTTTTT	CASSLMDRANTGELFF
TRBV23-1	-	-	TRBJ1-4	TGCGCCAGCAGTCCGTGGGGAAAGGGGACTACTAATGAAAAACTGTTTTTT	CASSPWGKGTTNEKLFF
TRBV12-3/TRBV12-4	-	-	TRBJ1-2	TGTGCCAGCAACACGGGCGGCTATGGCTACACCTTC	CASNTGGYGYTF
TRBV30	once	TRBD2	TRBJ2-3	TGTGCCTGGCGAAGCCTAGCGGGAGTGACAGATACGCAGTATTTT	CAWRSLAGVTDTQYF
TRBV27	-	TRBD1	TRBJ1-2	TGTGCCAGCAGCTTGGGACAGGGTTGGGACTATGGCTACACCTTC	CASSLGQGWDYGYTF
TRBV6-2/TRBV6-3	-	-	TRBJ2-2	TGTGCCAGCAGTAGAGGGGGCGGAGGGACCGGGGAGCTGTTTTTT	CASSRGGGGTGELFF
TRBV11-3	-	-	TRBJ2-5	TGTGCCAGCAGCTTAGCCCGATCTGCGGAGACCCAGTACTTC	CASSLARSAETQYF
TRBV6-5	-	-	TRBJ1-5	TGTGCCAGCAGTCAGGGATATAGCAATCAGCCCCAGCATTTT	CASSQGYSNQPQHF